What follows are 28 T cell receptor beta chains derived from one specimen sequenced in a study of blood T cell repertoires in COVID-19. Assay used: immunoSEQ multiplex PCR; TCRdb lists only in-frame clones, some missing. Among more than 85,000 clones, more than 75% were seen once, and the ten largest hold roughly 17%. Specimen: peripheral blood. Source of these receptors: a human donor in a cohort sampled during active COVID-19.

The genes are TRBV13 and TRBJ1-4, with 12 bases fitting TRBD1. CDR3 size: 15 residues. The V gene end was trimmed by 5 bases and the J gene end by 7 bases; junction bases not matched to a gene: 5. Per the germline V gene, CDR1 is PRHDT and CDR2 is FYEKMQ (reference sequence). CDR3 coding DNA: TGTGCCAGCAGCAACCGGGACAGGGGGCCTGAAAAACTGTTTTTT. It codes for CASSNRDRGPEKLFF.

The chain links TRBV7-2 to TRBJ1-1; the D is unclear. The CDR3 length is 15 residues. In germline, CDR1 is SGHTA, CDR2 FQGNSA. V lost 3 bases, J lost 10 bases, and 21 bases lay in between. CDR3 nucleotides: TGTGCCAGCAGCTTCCTGTCGGGGTTCTCAGTTGGAGCTTTCTTT. Protein sequence: CASSFLSGFSVGAFF.

The rearrangement links TRBV14 to TRBJ2-4, with D possibly TRBD2 on 6 matching bases. Germline V gives CDR1 SGHDN, CDR2 FVKESK. The CDR3 contains 14 residues. V shed 3 bases and J shed 9 bases, with 15 bases lying between them. The chain's CDR3 is CASSHTGPRGIQYF. DNA for the CDR3: TGTGCCAGCAGCCACACCGGGCCGCGGGGCATTCAGTACTTC.

The chain carries TRBV9 and TRBJ1-5; a possible D gene is TRBD1 (6 bases). Per germline, CDR1 SGDLS and CDR2 YYNGEE. The CDR3 extends over 15 amino acids. V lost 3 bases and J lost 0, with 10 bases in between. DNA of the CDR3: TGTGCCAGCAGCGCCACAGGGAGTAGCAATCAGCCCCAGCATTTT. It translates to CASSATGSSNQPQHF.

J is TRBJ1-4 and V is TRBV15; TRBD1 agrees at 8 bases. CDR3 length: 15 residues. Germline values: CDR1 LNHNV, CDR2 YYDKDF (reference sequence). The ends lost 0 bases at V and 7 bases at J; junction bases unmatched: 4. The CDR3 is CATSRDGQGGEKLFF. CDR3 DNA: TGTGCCACCAGCAGAGATGGACAGGGTGGTGAAAAACTGTTTTTT.

The chain carries TRBV28 and TRBJ2-3, with 11 bases identical to TRBD2. V shed 6 bases and J 3 bases; nucleotides not matched to a gene: 5. The germline V gene encodes CDR1 MDHEN and CDR2 SYDVKM. This CDR3 has 15 residues. For the CDR3, the DNA is TGTGCCAGCAGCCCCACTAGCGGGGGAACAGATACGCAGTATTTT. Amino acids: CASSPTSGGTDTQYF.

This chain uses TRBV29-1 with TRBJ1-2; maybe TRBD1 (6 bases). The germline V gene has CDR1 SQVTM and CDR2 ANQGSEA. V was cut by 3 bases and J by 5 bases, with 25 bases left in between. The CDR3 has 17 amino acids. The CDR3: CSVDRSRGQEEAYGYTF. The CDR3 DNA sequence: TGCAGCGTTGACCGATCCCGGGGACAAGAGGAGGCGTATGGCTACACCTTC. Filled out from reference TRBV29-1 and TRBJ1-2, the complete variable domain reads SAVISQKPSRDICQRGTSLTIQCQVDSQVTMMFWYRQQPGQSLTLIATANQGSEATYESGFVIDKFPISRPNLTFSTLTVSNMSPEDSSIYLCSVDRSRGQEEAYGYTFGSGTRLTVV.

The chain carries TRBV24-1 and TRBJ1-5; D might be TRBD1 (6 bases). The CDR3 sequence is 14 residues long. V was trimmed by 4 bases and J by 8 bases, leaving 14 bases between them. CDR1 and CDR2 from the germline V gene are KGHDR and SFDVKD. The CDR3 protein is CATSERTAFEPQHF. In DNA form, the CDR3 reads TGTGCCACCAGTGAGAGGACAGCCTTTGAGCCCCAGCATTTT.

The chain joins TRBV6-2 or TRBV6-3 to TRBJ2-1; 10 nucleotides agree with TRBD2. Germline V gene lookup returns CDR1 MNHEY and CDR2 SVGEGT. After removal of 4 bases from V and 7 bases from J, the junction contained 16 bases not matched to a gene. This CDR3 has 18 residues. CDR3: CASSWLAGARGTWNEQFF. The DNA for the CDR3 is TGTGCCAGCAGTTGGCTAGCGGGGGCCAGGGGGACGTGGAATGAGCAGTTCTTC.

The genes are TRBV6-4 and TRBJ1-2; no reliable D call. Germline values: CDR1 MRHNA, CDR2 SNTAGT. Between the trimmed V and J ends, which lost 8 bases and 8 bases, there was a span of 15 bases. The CDR3 length is 12 residues. In DNA, the CDR3 is TGTGCCAGCTCCATGCCCGGCGGCGGCTACACCTTC. This translates into CASSMPGGGYTF.

The V and J genes are TRBV30 and TRBJ1-3; D may be TRBD1 (5 bases). V lost 2 bases to trimming and J lost 0 bases, with 11 bases between them. Germline CDR1 reads GTSNPN; CDR2 reads SVGIG (reference sequence). This CDR3 spans 15 amino acids. CDR3 in DNA: TGTGCCTGGAGTTGGGACGGGAGCTCTGGAAACACCATATATTTT. This codes for CAWSWDGSSGNTIYF.

This chain connects TRBV5-1 to TRBJ2-3; 7 bases align to TRBD2. The CDR3 contains 16 residues. Germline values: CDR1 SGHRS, CDR2 YFSETQ. V shed 5 bases, J shed 0 bases, and the junction held 9 bases outside the gene matches. As DNA, the CDR3 is TGCGCCAGCAGGCCCCTCGTCGGGGGGAGCACAGATACGCAGTATTTT. Protein sequence: CASRPLVGGSTDTQYF.

The chain joins TRBV10-1 to TRBJ2-3; perhaps TRBD2 as D (5 bases). Deletions cut 1 base from V and 4 bases from J, with 9 bases between. Germline V gives CDR1 WNHNN, CDR2 SYGVQD (reference sequence). The CDR3 is made up of 14 amino acids. In DNA, the CDR3 is TGCGCCAGCAGTGAGTACCGGGGAGCAGATACGCAGTATTTT. Translated, it gives CASSEYRGADTQYF.

This chain connects TRBV6-5 to TRBJ1-2, with a tentative D call TRBD1 (5 bases). This CDR3 comprises 14 residues. The V gene's germline CDR1 is MNHEY and CDR2 SVGAGI. Between the trimmed V and J ends, which lost 7 bases and 1 base, there was a span of 13 bases. CDR3 nucleotide sequence: TGTGCCAGCATTTTACAACAGGATAACTATGGCTACACCTTC. This encodes CASILQQDNYGYTF.

The J gene is TRBJ2-7, the V gene TRBV6-5, with D tentatively TRBD2 (7 bases). Trimming cost V 3 bases and J 6 bases, with 12 bases left between them. Germline assignment: CDR1 MNHEY and CDR2 SVGAGI. The CDR3 is 13 amino acids. CDR3 sequence: CASSYKRGGEQYF. The CDR3 DNA is TGTGCCAGCAGTTATAAAAGGGGGGGCGAGCAGTACTTC.

The chain couples TRBV28 to TRBJ1-1; 8 bases line up with TRBD1. The CDR3 extends over 15 amino acids. Germline V gene sequence: CDR1 MDHEN, CDR2 SYDVKM. The trim removed 6 bases at V and 3 bases at J, leaving 9 bases unmatched. The DNA for the CDR3 is TGTGCCAGCAGACAATCGACAGGGGTGTACACTGAAGCTTTCTTT. This sequence encodes CASRQSTGVYTEAFF.

This rearrangement joins TRBV5-6 to TRBJ2-7; TRBD1 matches at 12 bases. CDR3 length: 14 amino acids. Germline V gene sequence: CDR1 SGHDT, CDR2 YYEEEE. With V trimmed by 4 bases and J by 6 bases, 5 bases remained unmatched. CDR3 loop: CASSPRDRGREQYF. DNA for the CDR3: TGTGCCAGCAGCCCGCGGGACAGGGGGCGCGAGCAGTACTTC.

J is TRBJ2-7 and V is TRBV27; the match to TRBD2 covers 7 bases. Germline-derived CDR1 and CDR2 are MNHEY and SMNVEV (reference sequence). The J segment lost 3 bases and the V segment lost 5 bases, leaving 10 bases of the junction unmatched. The CDR3 covers 15 residues. As DNA, the CDR3 is TGTGCCAGCAGTCCAGCACGGGACTACTACTACGAGCAGTACTTC. Its protein is CASSPARDYYYEQYF.

This sequence joins TRBV5-6 and TRBJ2-5; TRBD1 matches 8 bases. The V segment lost 4 bases and the J segment 5 bases; nucleotides outside the gene matches: 4. The CDR3 length is 13 residues. Germline CDR1 and CDR2: SGHDT and YYEEEE. The CDR3 is CASSPDRVETQYF. As DNA, the CDR3 is TGTGCCAGCAGCCCGGACAGGGTTGAGACCCAGTACTTC.

This sequence joins TRBV7-2 and TRBJ1-4; D is unclear. This CDR3 comprises 13 residues. The germline CDR1 and CDR2 sequences are SGHTA and FQGNSA. V lost 1 base and J lost 8, with 8 bases in between. CDR3 residues: CASSLVAREKLFF. As DNA, the CDR3 is TGTGCCAGCAGCTTAGTGGCCAGAGAAAAACTGTTTTTT.

This chain joins TRBV7-2 and TRBJ1-3; 7 bases align to TRBD1. Germline CDR1 is SGHTA and CDR2 is FQGNSA. V lost 5 bases and J lost 5; bases outside the gene matches: 6. This CDR3 is built from 14 residues. The CDR3 here is CASSPSTGRNTIYF. CDR3 DNA: TGTGCCAGCAGCCCGTCGACAGGGCGAAACACCATATATTTT.

This clone appeared a single time. The chain is built from TRBV28 and TRBJ1-2, with no clear D. The CDR3 covers 12 residues. Per germline, CDR1 MDHEN and CDR2 SYDVKM. V was clipped by 8 bases and J by 4 bases, with 11 bases between them. The CDR3 sequence: CASGDGVYGYTF. The CDR3 DNA reads as TGTGCCAGCGGTGACGGGGTCTATGGCTACACCTTC.

The rearrangement uses TRBV7-8 and TRBJ2-5; no firm D call. The ends were cut back, 5 bases at V and 3 bases at J, with 10 bases in the middle. CDR1 and CDR2 from the germline V gene are SGHVS and FQNEAQ. The CDR3 has 13 residues. This CDR3 reads CASSPAEEETQYF. The CDR3 bases are TGTGCCAGCAGCCCCGCCGAGGAAGAGACCCAGTACTTC.

The chain joins TRBV10-3 to TRBJ2-1; D possibly corresponds to TRBD1 (7 bases). V was cut by 3 bases and J by 0 bases, with 15 bases left in between. Per germline, CDR1 ENHRY and CDR2 SYGVKD. The CDR3 length is 17 residues. The CDR3 here is CAISDPNRGGSYNEQFF. CDR3 nucleotides: TGTGCCATCAGTGATCCAAACAGGGGAGGCTCCTACAATGAGCAGTTCTTC.

CDR3 residues: CASSSQGRPEAFF. In nucleotides, the CDR3 is TGTGCCAGCAGTTCACAGGGGCGACCTGAAGCTTTCTTT. The genes are TRBV6-5 and TRBJ1-1, with TRBD1 matching 7 bases. Germline V gene sequence: CDR1 MNHEY, CDR2 SVGAGI. The CDR3 loop spans 13 amino acids. The junction had 5 bases not matched to a gene; V was cut back by 4 bases and J by 6 bases.

DNA of the CDR3: TGCGCCAGCAGCTTGGGACCAGCCCGGGGCACTGAAGCTTTCTTT. This translates into CASSLGPARGTEAFF. The rearrangement uses TRBV5-1 and TRBJ1-1; D not resolved. CDR3 length: 15 amino acids. The germline V gene has CDR1 SGHRS and CDR2 YFSETQ. Trimming left V 0 bases short and J 4 bases short, with 13 bases between.

The V gene is TRBV5-1, the J gene TRBJ1-2, with no clear D. This CDR3 is built from 12 residues. Germline V gene lookup returns CDR1 SGHRS and CDR2 YFSETQ. V was pared by 5 bases and J by 3 bases, with 8 bases between. The DNA for the CDR3 is TGCGCCAGCAGTCCTTCGGACTATGGCTACACCTTC. Residues: CASSPSDYGYTF.

The chain couples TRBV28 to TRBJ1-2; weak D call: TRBD1 (6 bases). The V end lost 6 bases, the J end lost 8 bases, and 19 bases lay between the germline ends. CDR1 is MDHEN and CDR2 is SYDVKM in the germline V gene. This CDR3 has 14 residues. Here the CDR3 reads CASRSTGSSRGYTF. DNA for the CDR3: TGTGCCAGCAGGTCGACAGGTTCCTCGCGCGGCTACACCTTC.